This T cell receptor (beta chain) stems from a study of CD8 T cells in Susac syndrome. This clonotype was recorded once. V was cut by 5 bases and J by 4 bases, with 15 bases left in between. CDR3 length: 14 amino acids. Germline CDR1 and CDR2: DFQATT and SNEGSKA (reference sequence). The RNA, about 0.5 to 1 ug, was put through reverse transcription using random hexamers. Using its own MiXCR run on the immunoSEQ multiplex PCR reads, TCRdb lists one record per CDR3 protein. The data hold approximately 160,000 distinct CDR3 sequences, with 94% observed a single time. Sequencing was performed on CD4+ T cells from PBMCs. The V call is TRBV20-1, the J call TRBJ1-5; TRBD1 might be the D (5 bases). This sequence was found in a human donor with multiple sclerosis. CDR3 loop: CSARDSVANQPQHF. The CDR3 DNA reads as TGCAGTGCTCGCGACAGTGTGGCAAATCAGCCCCAGCATTTT.